Following are 29 T cell receptor beta chains from one sample sequenced in a study of cytomegalovirus exposure and HLA in healthy donors. In the PCR, 60 Vbeta and 13 Jbeta primers were used. Using immunoSEQ multiplex PCR, the repertoire was profiled, and TCRdb retains in-frame clones only, with some absent. The data contain about 140,000 clones, around 79% of them seen just once; the ten biggest clones take up approximately 8.2%. The sample comprised PBMCs. The receptors stem from a woman aged 45 to 65 in good health and CMV-seropositive.

The V gene is TRBV5-6, the J gene TRBJ2-7, with D perhaps TRBD2 (6 bases). This CDR3 has 18 residues. CDR1 is SGHDT, CDR2 YYEEEE, per germline. V lost 1 base, J lost 0 bases, and 20 bases lay in between. The CDR3 DNA reads as TGTGCCAGCAGCTTGTACGGGGGTAGAGGGCTCCTCTCCTACGAGCAGTACTTC. It codes for CASSLYGGRGLLSYEQYF. Full variable domain (outside the CDR3, taken from reference TRBV5-6 and TRBJ2-7): DAGVTQSPTHLIKTRGQQVTLRCSPKSGHDTVSWYQQALGQGPQFIFQYYEEEERQRGNFPDRFSGHQFPNYSSELNVNALLLGDSALYLCASSLYGGRGLLSYEQYFGPGTRLTVT.

CDR3: CSVEGTVGNTIYF. In nucleotides, the CDR3 is TGCAGCGTCGAGGGGACTGTCGGAAACACCATATATTTT. This sequence joins TRBV29-1 and TRBJ1-3, with D perhaps TRBD1 (5 bases). Trimming shortened V by 6 bases and J by 4 bases, and 13 bases separated the two germline ends. Germline CDR1 SQVTM, CDR2 ANQGSEA. This CDR3 contains 13 residues. The variable domain in full, with the rest retrieved from reference TRBV29-1 and TRBJ1-3, is SAVISQKPSRDICQRGTSLTIQCQVDSQVTMMFWYRQQPGQSLTLIATANQGSEATYESGFVIDKFPISRPNLTFSTLTVSNMSPEDSSIYLCSVEGTVGNTIYFGEGSWLTVV.

CDR3 in amino acids: CASSPSGGTTDTQYF. Written as DNA, the CDR3 is TGTGCCAGCAGCCCTAGCGGGGGGACCACAGATACGCAGTATTTT. This rearrangement joins TRBV4-2 to TRBJ2-3; 11 nucleotides align to TRBD2. V lost 4 bases, J lost 2 bases, and 2 bases stayed unmatched. The CDR3 spans 15 residues. The V gene's germline CDR1 is LGHNA and CDR2 YNFKEQ.

This chain connects TRBV18 to TRBJ2-2; 8 nucleotides line up with TRBD1. Trimming at V came to 4 bases and at J to 3 bases, leaving 4 bases not matched to a gene. Germline CDR1 KGHSH, CDR2 LQKENI. The CDR3 contains 15 residues. The CDR3 reads CASSLRTGYTGELFF. CDR3 nucleotide sequence: TGTGCCAGCTCACTAAGGACAGGGTACACCGGGGAGCTGTTTTTT.

The J gene is TRBJ2-6, the V gene TRBV27, with a possible D match to TRBD1 (6 bases). The CDR3 is 17 residues long. Germline CDR1 and CDR2: MNHEY and SMNVEV (reference sequence). V dropped 5 bases and J dropped 3 bases, with 17 bases sitting between them. The CDR3 region has the DNA TGTGCCAGCAGTACTTACCGGACAGTAAGTGGGGCCAACGTCCTGACTTTC. Translated: CASSTYRTVSGANVLTF.

The chain carries TRBV13 and TRBJ2-3; D possibly corresponds to TRBD2 (5 bases). The CDR3 is made up of 16 amino acids. The germline gives CDR1 PRHDT, CDR2 FYEKMQ (reference sequence). V dropped 6 bases and J dropped 1 base, with 17 bases sitting between them. The CDR3 bases are TGTGCCAGCAGTTATACCCCTAGCCGAGGCACAGATACGCAGTATTTT. It translates to CASSYTPSRGTDTQYF.

This rearrangement joins TRBV20-1 to TRBJ2-7; the D is unclear. The CDR3 sequence is 10 residues long. V was trimmed by 6 bases and J by 3 bases, leaving 6 bases between them. Germline V gives CDR1 DFQATT, CDR2 SNEGSKA (reference sequence). CDR3 in amino acids: CSALDYEQYF. DNA for the CDR3: TGCAGTGCGCTAGACTACGAGCAGTACTTC.

CDR3: CASRRRTGDTGELFF. The DNA of the CDR3 is TGTGCCAGTAGAAGGAGGACAGGGGACACCGGGGAGCTGTTTTTT. This chain uses TRBV19 with TRBJ2-2; TRBD1 aligns across 9 bases. This CDR3 region has 15 residues. V lost 6 bases to trimming and J lost 3 bases; unmatched junction nucleotides: 5. Looked up from germline, CDR1 is LNHDA and CDR2 is SQIVND (reference sequence).

This clone has just one count. The V gene is TRBV5-1, the J gene TRBJ1-3; maybe TRBD1 (5 bases). The CDR3 consists of 16 residues. CDR1 is SGHRS and CDR2 is YFSETQ in the germline V gene. Trimming cost V 3 bases and J 0 bases, with 13 bases left between them. This CDR3 reads CASSSGQPTSGNTIYF. The CDR3 region has the DNA TGCGCCAGCAGCTCCGGACAACCTACCTCTGGAAACACCATATATTTT.

The chain recombines TRBV27 with TRBJ2-2, with no clear D. CDR1 is MNHEY and CDR2 is SMNVEV in the germline V gene (reference sequence). V shed 6 bases and J shed 0 bases, with 8 bases lying between them. CDR3 length equals 14 residues. The CDR3 loop reads CASSAGANTGELFF. The CDR3 DNA follows: TGTGCCAGCAGCGCAGGTGCGAACACCGGGGAGCTGTTTTTT.

The CDR3 DNA sequence: TGCAGCGTTGGAAGACAGCAGAATGAAAAACTGTTTTTT. Translation: CSVGRQQNEKLFF. This chain joins TRBV29-1 and TRBJ1-4; D is perhaps TRBD1 (5 bases). V was pared by 4 bases and J by 5 bases, with 11 bases between. There are 13 residues in the CDR3. The germline gives CDR1 SQVTM, CDR2 ANQGSEA. Full variable domain (missing parts from reference TRBV29-1 and TRBJ1-4): SAVISQKPSRDICQRGTSLTIQCQVDSQVTMMFWYRQQPGQSLTLIATANQGSEATYESGFVIDKFPISRPNLTFSTLTVSNMSPEDSSIYLCSVGRQQNEKLFFGSGTQLSVL.

The genes are TRBV6-1 and TRBJ1-4, with 8 bases identical to TRBD1. J was trimmed by 4 bases and V by 5 bases; bases with no gene match: 6. There are 15 residues in the CDR3. Germline V CDR1 and CDR2: MNHNS, SASEGT. This CDR3 reads CASSPGQVINEKLFF. The CDR3 bases are TGTGCCAGCAGTCCGGGACAGGTGATTAATGAAAAACTGTTTTTT.

This clone was recorded only once. CDR3 sequence reads: CASSLMAFSSSGNTIYF. As DNA, the CDR3 is TGTGCCAGCAGCTTGATGGCTTTCTCTAGCTCTGGAAACACCATATATTTT. The chain joins TRBV5-8 to TRBJ1-3; the D is unclear. The CDR3 totals 17 residues. Germline-derived CDR1 and CDR2 are SGHTS and YDEGEE. V lost 1 base and J lost 0, with 14 bases in between.

This clone was detected a few times. This chain joins TRBV27 and TRBJ2-4, with D perhaps TRBD1 (6 bases). Trimming shortened V by 1 base and J by 7 bases, and 11 bases separated the two germline ends. Per the germline V gene, CDR1 is MNHEY and CDR2 is SMNVEV (reference sequence). The CDR3 spans 14 residues. DNA of the CDR3: TGTGCCAGCAGTTTATGGTCAGGGGATAACATTCAGTACTTC. Amino acids: CASSLWSGDNIQYF.

This clone has just one count. V usage is TRBV18 and J usage is TRBJ2-5, with D tentatively TRBD2 (5 bases). Germline values: CDR1 KGHSH, CDR2 LQKENI. Trimming removed 4 bases from V and 1 base from J, with 13 bases in between. The CDR3 is 15 residues long. The CDR3 DNA sequence: TGTGCCAGCTCACGGAGTCGGGGTGTCCAAGAGACCCAGTACTTC. The encoded protein is CASSRSRGVQETQYF. Filled out from reference TRBV18 and TRBJ2-5, the complete variable domain reads NAGVMQNPRHLVRRRGQEARLRCSPMKGHSHVYWYRQLPEEGLKFMVYLQKENIIDESGMPKERFSAEFPKEGPSILRIQQVVRGDSAAYFCASSRSRGVQETQYFGPGTRLLVL.

Worth noting for this clone: At one end, the junction sequence differs from germline, possibly due to a read error. This chain uses TRBV7-9 with TRBJ2-4; D might be TRBD1 (5 bases). Germline CDR1 SEHNR, CDR2 FQNEAQ (reference sequence). This CDR3 is built from 17 residues. CDR3 residues: CASSLAGLALAKNSQYF. CDR3 DNA: TGTGCCAGCAGCTTAGCGGGGCTGGCCTTAGCCAAAAACAGTCAGTACTTC. The full variable domain, in which reference TRBV7-9 and TRBJ2-4 provide the parts outside the CDR3, is DTGVSQNPRHKITKRGQNVTFRCDPISEHNRLYWYRQTLGQGPEFLTYFQNEAQLEKSRLLSDRFSAERPKGSFSTLEIQRTEQGDSAMYLCASSLAGLALAKNSQYFGAGTRLSVL.

The DNA for the CDR3 is TGTGCCAGCAGTGCAGGGACTCACTGGGAGGAGACCCAGTACTTC. It translates to CASSAGTHWEETQYF. The chain couples TRBV6-5 to TRBJ2-5; tentatively, D is TRBD2 (6 bases). V was clipped by 5 bases and J by 5 bases, with 18 bases between them. Germline values: CDR1 MNHEY, CDR2 SVGAGI. This CDR3 contains 15 residues.

This chain connects TRBV9 to TRBJ2-5, with 8 positions matching TRBD2. The CDR3 has 15 residues. J gave up 5 bases and V 3 bases, and 9 bases lay outside the gene matches. Per the germline V gene, CDR1 is SGDLS and CDR2 is YYNGEE. The CDR3 DNA reads TGTGCCAGCAGCGGCGGGAGCGGGGGTGGCGAGACCCAGTACTTC. Translated, it gives CASSGGSGGGETQYF. Full variable domain (remainder filled in from reference TRBV9 and TRBJ2-5): DSGVTQTPKHLITATGQRVTLRCSPRSGDLSVYWYQQSLDQGLQFLIQYYNGEERAKGNILERFSAQQFPDLHSELNLSSLELGDSALYFCASSGGSGGGETQYFGPGTRLLVL.

The chain combines TRBV15 with TRBJ2-5, with 8 positions matching TRBD2. The CDR3 is 15 residues long. The germline CDR1 and CDR2 sequences are LNHNV and YYDKDF (reference sequence). Trimming took 3 bases from V and 2 from J; bases not matched to a gene: 5. Here the CDR3 reads CATSSPGTSQETQYF. The CDR3 nucleotides read TGTGCCACCAGCAGCCCCGGGACTAGTCAAGAGACCCAGTACTTC.

This clone occurred once. The gene calls are TRBV7-2 and TRBJ2-2; no definite D call. This CDR3 has 12 residues. The ends were cut back, 2 bases at V and 6 bases at J, with 4 bases in the middle. Germline-derived CDR1 and CDR2 are SGHTA and FQGNSA. Written as DNA, the CDR3 is TGTGCCAGCAGCTTATTATCCGGGGAGCTGTTTTTT. Protein: CASSLLSGELFF.

The chain is built from TRBV4-2 and TRBJ2-5; a possible D gene is TRBD1 (5 bases). This CDR3 comprises 15 residues. The germline gives CDR1 LGHNA, CDR2 YNFKEQ. Trimming shortened V by 0 bases and J by 5 bases, and 13 bases separated the two germline ends. DNA for the CDR3: TGTGCCAGCAGCCAAGAGCCAGGGATGCGGGAGACCCAGTACTTC. Residues: CASSQEPGMRETQYF.

The J gene is TRBJ1-2, the V gene TRBV14; D is uncertain. Germline V CDR1 and CDR2: SGHDN, FVKESK. The CDR3 contains 15 residues. V shed 4 bases and J shed 4 bases, with 16 bases lying between them. CDR3 bases: TGTGCCAGCAGCCCCTTTGGATTGGAGACCTATGGCTACACCTTC. Its protein is CASSPFGLETYGYTF.

For the CDR3, the DNA is TGTGCCAGCAGCTTCGCGTTTAGAGAGACCCAGTACTTC. It codes for CASSFAFRETQYF. The chain joins TRBV11-2 to TRBJ2-5; D gene ambiguous. This CDR3 spans 13 amino acids. V was cut by 3 bases and J by 4 bases, with 9 bases left in between. CDR1 and CDR2 from the germline V gene are SGHAT and FQNNGV. The variable domain in full, completed from reference TRBV11-2 and TRBJ2-5, reads EAGVAQSPRYKIIEKRQSVAFWCNPISGHATLYWYQQILGQGPKLLIQFQNNGVVDDSQLPKDRFSAERLKGVDSTLKIQPAKLEDSAVYLCASSFAFRETQYFGPGTRLLVL.

This clone has a handful of counts. This sequence joins TRBV5-6 and TRBJ1-5, with D tentatively TRBD1 (5 bases). There are 14 residues in the CDR3. Germline V gene lookup returns CDR1 SGHDT and CDR2 YYEEEE. The V end lost 3 bases, the J end lost 3 bases, and 10 bases lay between the germline ends. In DNA, the CDR3 is TGTGCCAGCAGCTGGGGCAGAGACAATCAGCCCCAGCATTTT. Translating gives CASSWGRDNQPQHF.

The rearrangement links TRBV6-5 to TRBJ2-3; maybe TRBD1 (7 bases). Trimming stripped 8 bases from V and 2 bases from J, with 14 bases between. The CDR3 is 14 residues long. The germline V gene has CDR1 MNHEY and CDR2 SVGAGI. CDR3 region: CASEEGAPTDTQYF. The CDR3 DNA sequence: TGTGCCAGCGAGGAGGGGGCCCCCACAGATACGCAGTATTTT.

The V call is TRBV5-4, the J call TRBJ1-6, with 7 bases identical to TRBD1. CDR3 length: 15 residues. Germline CDR1 SGHNT, CDR2 YYREEE (reference sequence). After removal of 3 bases from V and 5 bases from J, the junction contained 5 bases not matched to a gene. CDR3 protein: CASSSGDSNNSPLHF. The CDR3 nucleotides are TGTGCCAGCAGCTCGGGGGACAGTAATAATTCACCCCTCCACTTT. Based on the CDR3 plus reference TRBV5-4 and TRBJ1-6, the full variable domain is ETGVTQSPTHLIKTRGQQVTLRCSSQSGHNTVSWYQQALGQGPQFIFQYYREEENGRGNFPPRFSGLQFPNYSSELNVNALELDDSALYLCASSSGDSNNSPLHFGNGTRLTVT.

This chain uses TRBV11-2 with TRBJ1-5; the match to TRBD1 covers 7 bases. J lost 7 bases, V lost 1 base, and 7 bases had no gene match. CDR1 is SGHAT and CDR2 is FQNNGV in the germline V gene. CDR3 length equals 15 residues. The CDR3 sequence: CASSLGTGGVQPQHF. The CDR3 nucleotides are TGTGCCAGCAGCTTAGGGACAGGAGGAGTGCAGCCCCAGCATTTT.

The rearrangement links TRBV6-6 to TRBJ2-5; TRBD1 aligns across 10 bases. Germline values: CDR1 MNHNY, CDR2 SVGAGI (reference sequence). This CDR3 is built from 14 residues. Losses at the gene ends were 0 bases for V and 5 bases for J; bases not matched to a gene: 0. The chain's CDR3 is CASSYSDRGETQYF. The CDR3 DNA reads as TGTGCCAGCAGTTACTCGGACAGGGGGGAGACCCAGTACTTC.

The chain employs TRBV28 and TRBJ1-3; no definite D call. The CDR3 spans 17 residues. Germline V CDR1 and CDR2: MDHEN, SYDVKM. V was trimmed by 3 bases and J by 2 bases, leaving 17 bases between them. The CDR3 region has the DNA TGTGCCAGCAGTTTGCTGATCGGGCGGGTTACTGGAAACACCATATATTTT. This gives the protein CASSLLIGRVTGNTIYF.